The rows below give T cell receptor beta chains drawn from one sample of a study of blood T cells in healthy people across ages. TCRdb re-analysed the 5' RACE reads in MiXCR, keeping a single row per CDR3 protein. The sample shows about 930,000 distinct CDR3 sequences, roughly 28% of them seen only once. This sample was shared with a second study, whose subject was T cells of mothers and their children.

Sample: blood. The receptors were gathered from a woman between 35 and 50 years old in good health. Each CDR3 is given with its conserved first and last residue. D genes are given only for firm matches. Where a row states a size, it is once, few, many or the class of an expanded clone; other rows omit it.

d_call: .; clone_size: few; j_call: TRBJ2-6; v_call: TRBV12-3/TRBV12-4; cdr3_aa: CAGGIRLSGANVLTF; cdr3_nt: TGTGCCGGCGGGATCAGGTTGTCTGGGGCCAACGTCCTGACTTTC
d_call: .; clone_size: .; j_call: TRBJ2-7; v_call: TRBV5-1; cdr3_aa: CASSGGTAPRYEQYF; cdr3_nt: TGCGCCAGCAGCGGGGGGACCGCTCCCAGGTACGAGCAGTACTTC
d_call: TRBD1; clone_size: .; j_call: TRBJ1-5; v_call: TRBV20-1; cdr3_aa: CSARTGGQRQPQHF; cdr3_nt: TGCAGTGCGCGGACAGGGGGACAGCGGCAGCCCCAGCATTTT
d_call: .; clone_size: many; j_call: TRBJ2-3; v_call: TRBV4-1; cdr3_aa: CASSQGRSDTQYF; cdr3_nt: TGTGCCAGCAGCCAGGGGCGGTCAGATACGCAGTATTTT
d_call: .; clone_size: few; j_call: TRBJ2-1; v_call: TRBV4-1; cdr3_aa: CASSSVGPPYNEQFF; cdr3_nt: TGCGCCAGCAGCAGCGTGGGGCCTCCCTACAATGAGCAGTTCTTC
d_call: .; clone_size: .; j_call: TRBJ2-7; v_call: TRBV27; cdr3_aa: CASSLKWGRIEQYF; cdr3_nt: TGTGCCAGCAGTTTGAAGTGGGGGAGGATCGAGCAGTACTTC
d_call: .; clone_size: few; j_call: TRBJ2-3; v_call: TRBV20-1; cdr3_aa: CSASNLGQLEDTQYF; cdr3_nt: TGCAGTGCCTCCAACCTGGGCCAACTGGAGGATACGCAGTATTTT
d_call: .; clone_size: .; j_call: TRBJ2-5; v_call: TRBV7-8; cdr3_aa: CASTLSRGKTQETQYF; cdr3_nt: TGTGCCAGCACTCTAAGTCGGGGCAAAACCCAAGAGACCCAGTACTTC
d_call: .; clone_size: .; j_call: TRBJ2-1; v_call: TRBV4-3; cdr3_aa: CASSQVRGGQFF; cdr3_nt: TGCGCCAGCAGCCAAGTCCGAGGGGGGCAGTTCTTC
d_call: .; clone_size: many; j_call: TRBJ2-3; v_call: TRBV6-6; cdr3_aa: CASRDTGTDTQYF; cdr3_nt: TGTGCCAGCAGGGATACAGGGACAGATACGCAGTATTTT
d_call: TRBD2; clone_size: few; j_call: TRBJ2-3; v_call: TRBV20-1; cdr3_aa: CSARDPPGVAGGWGDTQYF; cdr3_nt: TGCAGTGCTAGAGATCCCCCCGGGGTAGCGGGGGGGTGGGGAGATACGCAGTATTTT
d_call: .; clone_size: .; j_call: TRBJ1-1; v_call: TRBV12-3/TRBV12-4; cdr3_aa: CASSLGVSEAFF; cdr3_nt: TGTGCCAGCAGTCTGGGAGTTTCTGAAGCTTTCTTT
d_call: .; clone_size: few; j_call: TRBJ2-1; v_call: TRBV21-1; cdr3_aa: CATLPYNEQFF; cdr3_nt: TGTGCAACTCTTCCCTACAATGAGCAGTTCTTC
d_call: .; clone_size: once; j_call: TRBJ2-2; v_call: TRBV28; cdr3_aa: CASSLFRPNTGELFF; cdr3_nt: TGTGCCAGCAGTTTATTCAGACCGAACACCGGGGAGCTGTTTTTT
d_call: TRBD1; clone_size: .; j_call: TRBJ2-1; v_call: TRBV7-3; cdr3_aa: CASSRTGTGAGNEQFF; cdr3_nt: TGTGCCAGCAGCCGAACCGGGACAGGTGCCGGCAATGAGCAGTTCTTC
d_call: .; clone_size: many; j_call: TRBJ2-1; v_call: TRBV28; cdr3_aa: CASTLGGVWNEQFF; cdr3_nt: TGTGCCAGCACCCTAGGAGGGGTATGGAATGAGCAGTTCTTC
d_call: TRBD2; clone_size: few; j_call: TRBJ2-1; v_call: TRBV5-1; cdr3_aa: CASSPGGTSGNEQFF; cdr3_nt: TGCGCCAGCAGCCCCGGAGGGACTAGCGGCAATGAGCAGTTCTTC
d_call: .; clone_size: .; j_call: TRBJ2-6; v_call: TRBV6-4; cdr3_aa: CASSPGWTPGANVLTF; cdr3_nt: TGTGCCAGCAGTCCAGGCTGGACCCCTGGGGCCAACGTCCTGACTTTC
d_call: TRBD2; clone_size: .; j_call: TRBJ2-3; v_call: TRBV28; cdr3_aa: CAGSGLPSGRVEGDTQYF; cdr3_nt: TGTGCCGGCAGTGGACTGCCTAGCGGGAGGGTTGAGGGAGATACGCAGTATTTT
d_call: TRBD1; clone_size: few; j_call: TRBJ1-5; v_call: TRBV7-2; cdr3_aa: CASSLPGGRKPQHF; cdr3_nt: TGTGCCAGCAGCTTACCAGGGGGCAGGAAGCCCCAGCATTTT
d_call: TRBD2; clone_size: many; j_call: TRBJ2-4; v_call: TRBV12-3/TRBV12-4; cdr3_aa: CASSPQVAGGDNIQYF; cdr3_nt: TGTGCCAGCAGTCCCCAGGTAGCGGGGGGGGATAACATTCAGTACTTC
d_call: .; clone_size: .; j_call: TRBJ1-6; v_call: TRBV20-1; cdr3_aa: CSASGGEGSYNSPLHF; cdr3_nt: TGCAGTGCTAGTGGGGGGGAGGGCTCCTATAATTCACCCCTCCACTTT
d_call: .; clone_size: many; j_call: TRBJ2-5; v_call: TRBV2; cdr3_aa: CASRRETQYF; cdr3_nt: TGTGCCAGCAGACGGGAGACCCAGTACTTC
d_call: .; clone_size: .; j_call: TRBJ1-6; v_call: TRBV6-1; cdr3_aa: CASSKDVTPLHF; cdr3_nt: TGTGCCAGCAGTAAGGACGTTACTCCCCTCCACTTT
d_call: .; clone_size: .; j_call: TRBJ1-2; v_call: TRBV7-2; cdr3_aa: CASSRGYTNYGYTF; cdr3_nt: TGTGCCAGCAGCCGGGGATATACTAACTATGGCTACACCTTC
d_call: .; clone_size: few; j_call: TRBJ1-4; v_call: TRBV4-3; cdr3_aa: CASSQEGGRGDEKLFF; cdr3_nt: TGCGCCAGCAGCCAAGAAGGCGGCAGGGGAGACGAAAAACTGTTTTTT
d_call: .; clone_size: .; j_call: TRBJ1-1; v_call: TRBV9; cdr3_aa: CASSVGAGAYTEAFF; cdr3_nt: TGTGCCAGCAGCGTAGGAGCAGGGGCCTACACTGAAGCTTTCTTT
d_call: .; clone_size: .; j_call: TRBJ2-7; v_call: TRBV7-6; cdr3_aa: CASSWQTYNEQYF; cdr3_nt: TGTGCCAGCAGCTGGCAAACCTACAATGAGCAGTACTTC
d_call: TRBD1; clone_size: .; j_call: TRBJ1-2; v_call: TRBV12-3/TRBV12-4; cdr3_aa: CAGTRGGAGGYTF; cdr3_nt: TGTGCCGGCACCCGAGGGGGCGCGGGTGGCTACACCTTC
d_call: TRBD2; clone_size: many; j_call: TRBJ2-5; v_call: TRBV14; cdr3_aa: CASSIKTSGTQETQYF; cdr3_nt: TGTGCCAGCAGTATAAAGACTAGCGGGACACAAGAGACCCAGTACTTC
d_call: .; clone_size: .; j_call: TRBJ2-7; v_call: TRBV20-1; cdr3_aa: CSVSEGPYEQYF; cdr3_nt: TGCAGTGTCTCCGAGGGGCCCTACGAGCAGTACTTC
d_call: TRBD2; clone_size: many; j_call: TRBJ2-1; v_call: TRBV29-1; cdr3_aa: CSARRLAARVTYNEQFF; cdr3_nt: TGCAGCGCCCGTCGGCTAGCGGCCCGAGTCACCTACAATGAGCAGTTCTTC
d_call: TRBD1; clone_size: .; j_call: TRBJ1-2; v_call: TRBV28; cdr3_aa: CASSPSTGIYGYTF; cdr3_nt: TGTGCCAGCAGTCCGTCGACAGGGATCTATGGCTACACCTTC
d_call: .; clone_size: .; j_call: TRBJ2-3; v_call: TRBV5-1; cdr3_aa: CASSLDPGLGDTQYF; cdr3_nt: TGCGCCAGCAGCTTGGACCCAGGTCTTGGAGATACGCAGTATTTT
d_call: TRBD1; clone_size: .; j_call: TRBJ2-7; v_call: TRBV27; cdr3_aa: CASSFGTGFEQYF; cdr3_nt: TGTGCCAGCAGTTTCGGGACAGGGTTCGAGCAGTACTTC
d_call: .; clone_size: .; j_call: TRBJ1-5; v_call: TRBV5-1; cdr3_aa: CASSPGLFGNQPQHF; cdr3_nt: TGCGCCAGCAGCCCCGGTCTTTTCGGCAATCAGCCCCAGCATTTT
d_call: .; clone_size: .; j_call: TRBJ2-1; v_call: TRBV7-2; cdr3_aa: CASSLGGLGNGNEQFF; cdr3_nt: TGTGCCAGCAGCTTAGGTGGGTTAGGGAATGGCAATGAGCAGTTCTTC
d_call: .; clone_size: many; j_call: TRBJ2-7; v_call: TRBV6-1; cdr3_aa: CASNLAYEQYF; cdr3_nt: TGTGCCAGCAATCTAGCGTACGAGCAGTACTTC
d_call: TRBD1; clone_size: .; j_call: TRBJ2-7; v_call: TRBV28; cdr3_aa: CASILYADRAFNERYF; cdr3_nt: TGTGCCAGCATCCTTTACGCGGACAGGGCTTTCAACGAGCGGTACTTC
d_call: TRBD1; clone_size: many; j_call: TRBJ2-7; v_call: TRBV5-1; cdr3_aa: CASSARDSYYEQYF; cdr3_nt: TGCGCCAGCAGCGCACGGGACAGCTACTACGAGCAGTACTTC
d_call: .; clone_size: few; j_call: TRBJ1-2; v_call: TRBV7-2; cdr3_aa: CASSLVVWEKGYTF; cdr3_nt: TGTGCCAGCAGCTTAGTGGTCTGGGAGAAAGGCTACACCTTC
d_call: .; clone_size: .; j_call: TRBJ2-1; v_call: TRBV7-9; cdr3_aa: CASSLGPTHNEQFF; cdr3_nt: TGTGCCAGCAGCCTCGGCCCTACCCACAATGAGCAGTTCTTC
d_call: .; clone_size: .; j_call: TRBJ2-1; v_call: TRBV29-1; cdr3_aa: CRGSGIRLSEQFF; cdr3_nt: TGCCGCGGATCCGGGATAAGATTAAGTGAGCAGTTCTTC
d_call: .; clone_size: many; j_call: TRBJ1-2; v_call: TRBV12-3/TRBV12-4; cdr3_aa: CASSAGTPRTYGYTF; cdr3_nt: TGTGCCAGCAGCGCTGGGACCCCGAGGACCTATGGCTACACCTTC
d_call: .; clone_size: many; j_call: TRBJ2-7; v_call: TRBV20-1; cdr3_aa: CSASGDHSYEQYF; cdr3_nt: TGCAGTGCTAGTGGGGACCACTCCTACGAGCAGTACTTC
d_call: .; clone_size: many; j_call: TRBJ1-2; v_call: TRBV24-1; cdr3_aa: CATSNCGGYTF; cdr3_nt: TGTGCCACCAGTAATTGCGGTGGCTACACCTTC
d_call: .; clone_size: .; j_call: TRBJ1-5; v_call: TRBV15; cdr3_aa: CATSRGGPQQPQHF; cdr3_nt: TGTGCCACCAGCAGAGGCGGCCCGCAACAGCCCCAGCATTTT
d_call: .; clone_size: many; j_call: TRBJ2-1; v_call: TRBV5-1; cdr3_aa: CASSWDSRGEQFF; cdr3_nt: TGCGCCAGCAGCTGGGATTCTAGGGGTGAGCAGTTCTTC
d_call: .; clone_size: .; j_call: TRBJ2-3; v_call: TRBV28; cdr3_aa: CASSLPRLGHPSTDTQYF; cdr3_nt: TGTGCCAGCAGTTTACCCAGGCTCGGGCACCCTAGCACAGATACGCAGTATTTT
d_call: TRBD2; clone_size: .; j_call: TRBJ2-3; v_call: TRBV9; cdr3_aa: CASGAGGLDTQYF; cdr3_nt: TGTGCCAGCGGGGCGGGGGGGCTAGATACGCAGTATTTT
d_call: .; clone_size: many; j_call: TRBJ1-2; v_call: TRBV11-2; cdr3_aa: CASSLESSANYGYTF; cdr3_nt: TGTGCCAGCAGCTTAGAGAGTTCAGCTAACTATGGCTACACCTTC
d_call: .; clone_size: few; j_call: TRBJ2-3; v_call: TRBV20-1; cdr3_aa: CSARDYLYSTDTQYF; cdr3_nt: TGCAGTGCTAGGGACTACCTATATAGCACAGATACGCAGTATTTT
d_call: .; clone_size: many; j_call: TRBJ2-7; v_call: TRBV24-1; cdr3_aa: CATSDSQGASRYEQYF; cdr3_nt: TGTGCCACCAGTGATTCGCAGGGTGCGAGTCGGTACGAGCAGTACTTC
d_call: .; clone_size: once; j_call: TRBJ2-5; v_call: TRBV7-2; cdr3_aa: CASSLGQGRIETQYF; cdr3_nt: TGTGCCAGCAGCTTAGGGCAGGGGCGGATAGAGACCCAGTACTTC
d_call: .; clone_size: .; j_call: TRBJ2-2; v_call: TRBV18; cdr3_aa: CASSPPTGIGELFF; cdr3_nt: TGTGCCAGCTCACCACCAACAGGGATCGGGGAGCTGTTTTTT